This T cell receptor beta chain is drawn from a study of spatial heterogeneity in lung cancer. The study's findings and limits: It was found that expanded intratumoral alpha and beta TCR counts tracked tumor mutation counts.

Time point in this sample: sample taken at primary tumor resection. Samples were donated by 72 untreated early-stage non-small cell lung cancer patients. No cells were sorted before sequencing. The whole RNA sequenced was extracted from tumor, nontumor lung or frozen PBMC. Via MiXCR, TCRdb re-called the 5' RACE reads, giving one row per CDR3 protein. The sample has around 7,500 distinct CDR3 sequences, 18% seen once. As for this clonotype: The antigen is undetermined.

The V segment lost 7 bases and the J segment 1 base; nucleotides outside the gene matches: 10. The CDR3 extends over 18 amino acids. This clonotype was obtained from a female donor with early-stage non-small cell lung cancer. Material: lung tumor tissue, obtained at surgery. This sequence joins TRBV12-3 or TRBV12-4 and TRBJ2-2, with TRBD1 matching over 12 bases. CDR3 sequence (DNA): TGTGCCAGCACCCCGGGACAGGGGGCCCAACTGAACACCGGGGAGCTGTTTTTT. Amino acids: CASTPGQGAQLNTGELFF.